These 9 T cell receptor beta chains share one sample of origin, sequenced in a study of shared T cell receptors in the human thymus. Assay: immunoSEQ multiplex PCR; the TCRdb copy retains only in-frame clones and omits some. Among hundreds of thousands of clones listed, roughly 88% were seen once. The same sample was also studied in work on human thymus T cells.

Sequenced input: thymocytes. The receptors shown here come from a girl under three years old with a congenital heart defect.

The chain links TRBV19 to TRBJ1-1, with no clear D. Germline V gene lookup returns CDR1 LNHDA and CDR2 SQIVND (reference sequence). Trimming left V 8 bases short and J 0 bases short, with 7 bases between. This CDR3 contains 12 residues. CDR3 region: CASGGLNTEAFF. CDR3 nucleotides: TGTGCCAGTGGCGGGTTGAACACTGAAGCTTTCTTT.

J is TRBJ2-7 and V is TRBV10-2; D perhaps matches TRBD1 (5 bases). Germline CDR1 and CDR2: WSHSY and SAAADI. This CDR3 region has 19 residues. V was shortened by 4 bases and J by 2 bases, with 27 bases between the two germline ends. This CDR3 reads CASSVSGLAPGLLTYEQYF. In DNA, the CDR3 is TGCGCCAGCAGTGTATCAGGGCTTGCGCCAGGCCTTTTGACCTACGAGCAGTACTTC.

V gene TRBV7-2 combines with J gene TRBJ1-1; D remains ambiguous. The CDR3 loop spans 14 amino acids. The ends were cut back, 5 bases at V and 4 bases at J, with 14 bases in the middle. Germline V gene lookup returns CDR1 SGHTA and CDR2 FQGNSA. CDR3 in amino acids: CASSPRGGSTEAFF. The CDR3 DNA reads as TGTGCCAGCAGCCCGAGAGGAGGGAGCACTGAAGCTTTCTTT.

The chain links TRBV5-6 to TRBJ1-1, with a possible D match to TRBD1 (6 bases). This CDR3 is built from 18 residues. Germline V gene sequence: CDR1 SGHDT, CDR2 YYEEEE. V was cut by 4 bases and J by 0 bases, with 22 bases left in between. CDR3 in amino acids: CASSLEDRSTVMNTEAFF. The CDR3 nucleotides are TGTGCCAGCAGCCTAGAGGACAGATCGACTGTAATGAACACTGAAGCTTTCTTT.

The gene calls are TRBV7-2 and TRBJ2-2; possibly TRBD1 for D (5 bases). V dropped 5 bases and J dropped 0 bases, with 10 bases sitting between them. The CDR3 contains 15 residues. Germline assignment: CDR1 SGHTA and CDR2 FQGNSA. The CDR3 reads CASSPTGANTGELFF. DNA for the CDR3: TGTGCCAGCAGCCCTACAGGAGCGAACACCGGGGAGCTGTTTTTT. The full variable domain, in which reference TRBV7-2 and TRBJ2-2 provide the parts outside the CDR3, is GAGVSQSPSNKVTEKGKDVELRCDPISGHTALYWYRQSLGQGLEFLIYFQGNSAPDKSGLPSDRFSAERTGGSVSTLTIQRTQQEDSAVYLCASSPTGANTGELFFGEGSRLTVL.

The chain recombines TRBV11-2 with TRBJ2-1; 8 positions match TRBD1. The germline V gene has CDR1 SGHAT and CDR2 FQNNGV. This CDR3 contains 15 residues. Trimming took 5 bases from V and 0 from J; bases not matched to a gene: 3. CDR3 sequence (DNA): TGTGCCAGCAGCCCCGGGACAGGCTCCTACAATGAGCAGTTCTTC. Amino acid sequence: CASSPGTGSYNEQFF.

The CDR3 DNA follows: TGTGCCAGTAACCGTCCAGGGGCCGACTACGAGCAGTACTTC. Its protein is CASNRPGADYEQYF. J is TRBJ2-7 and V is TRBV19; tentatively, D is TRBD1 (6 bases). The V end was cut by 7 bases, the J end by 3 bases, with 16 bases between. Germline V gene sequence: CDR1 LNHDA, CDR2 SQIVND (reference sequence). The CDR3 runs to 14 residues.

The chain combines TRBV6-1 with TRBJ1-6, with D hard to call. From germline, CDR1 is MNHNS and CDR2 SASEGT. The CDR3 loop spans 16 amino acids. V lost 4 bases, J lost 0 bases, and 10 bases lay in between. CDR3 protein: CASSGRPSSYNSPLHF. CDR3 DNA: TGTGCCAGCAGTGGCAGGCCGAGCTCCTATAATTCACCCCTCCACTTT.

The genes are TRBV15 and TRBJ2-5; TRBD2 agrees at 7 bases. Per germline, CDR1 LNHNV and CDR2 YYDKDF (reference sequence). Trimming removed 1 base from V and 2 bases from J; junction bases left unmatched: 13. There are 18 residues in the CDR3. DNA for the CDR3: TGTGCCACCAGCAGAGCTGGTGGCGGGGGACCGTCTCAAGAGACCCAGTACTTC. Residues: CATSRAGGGGPSQETQYF.